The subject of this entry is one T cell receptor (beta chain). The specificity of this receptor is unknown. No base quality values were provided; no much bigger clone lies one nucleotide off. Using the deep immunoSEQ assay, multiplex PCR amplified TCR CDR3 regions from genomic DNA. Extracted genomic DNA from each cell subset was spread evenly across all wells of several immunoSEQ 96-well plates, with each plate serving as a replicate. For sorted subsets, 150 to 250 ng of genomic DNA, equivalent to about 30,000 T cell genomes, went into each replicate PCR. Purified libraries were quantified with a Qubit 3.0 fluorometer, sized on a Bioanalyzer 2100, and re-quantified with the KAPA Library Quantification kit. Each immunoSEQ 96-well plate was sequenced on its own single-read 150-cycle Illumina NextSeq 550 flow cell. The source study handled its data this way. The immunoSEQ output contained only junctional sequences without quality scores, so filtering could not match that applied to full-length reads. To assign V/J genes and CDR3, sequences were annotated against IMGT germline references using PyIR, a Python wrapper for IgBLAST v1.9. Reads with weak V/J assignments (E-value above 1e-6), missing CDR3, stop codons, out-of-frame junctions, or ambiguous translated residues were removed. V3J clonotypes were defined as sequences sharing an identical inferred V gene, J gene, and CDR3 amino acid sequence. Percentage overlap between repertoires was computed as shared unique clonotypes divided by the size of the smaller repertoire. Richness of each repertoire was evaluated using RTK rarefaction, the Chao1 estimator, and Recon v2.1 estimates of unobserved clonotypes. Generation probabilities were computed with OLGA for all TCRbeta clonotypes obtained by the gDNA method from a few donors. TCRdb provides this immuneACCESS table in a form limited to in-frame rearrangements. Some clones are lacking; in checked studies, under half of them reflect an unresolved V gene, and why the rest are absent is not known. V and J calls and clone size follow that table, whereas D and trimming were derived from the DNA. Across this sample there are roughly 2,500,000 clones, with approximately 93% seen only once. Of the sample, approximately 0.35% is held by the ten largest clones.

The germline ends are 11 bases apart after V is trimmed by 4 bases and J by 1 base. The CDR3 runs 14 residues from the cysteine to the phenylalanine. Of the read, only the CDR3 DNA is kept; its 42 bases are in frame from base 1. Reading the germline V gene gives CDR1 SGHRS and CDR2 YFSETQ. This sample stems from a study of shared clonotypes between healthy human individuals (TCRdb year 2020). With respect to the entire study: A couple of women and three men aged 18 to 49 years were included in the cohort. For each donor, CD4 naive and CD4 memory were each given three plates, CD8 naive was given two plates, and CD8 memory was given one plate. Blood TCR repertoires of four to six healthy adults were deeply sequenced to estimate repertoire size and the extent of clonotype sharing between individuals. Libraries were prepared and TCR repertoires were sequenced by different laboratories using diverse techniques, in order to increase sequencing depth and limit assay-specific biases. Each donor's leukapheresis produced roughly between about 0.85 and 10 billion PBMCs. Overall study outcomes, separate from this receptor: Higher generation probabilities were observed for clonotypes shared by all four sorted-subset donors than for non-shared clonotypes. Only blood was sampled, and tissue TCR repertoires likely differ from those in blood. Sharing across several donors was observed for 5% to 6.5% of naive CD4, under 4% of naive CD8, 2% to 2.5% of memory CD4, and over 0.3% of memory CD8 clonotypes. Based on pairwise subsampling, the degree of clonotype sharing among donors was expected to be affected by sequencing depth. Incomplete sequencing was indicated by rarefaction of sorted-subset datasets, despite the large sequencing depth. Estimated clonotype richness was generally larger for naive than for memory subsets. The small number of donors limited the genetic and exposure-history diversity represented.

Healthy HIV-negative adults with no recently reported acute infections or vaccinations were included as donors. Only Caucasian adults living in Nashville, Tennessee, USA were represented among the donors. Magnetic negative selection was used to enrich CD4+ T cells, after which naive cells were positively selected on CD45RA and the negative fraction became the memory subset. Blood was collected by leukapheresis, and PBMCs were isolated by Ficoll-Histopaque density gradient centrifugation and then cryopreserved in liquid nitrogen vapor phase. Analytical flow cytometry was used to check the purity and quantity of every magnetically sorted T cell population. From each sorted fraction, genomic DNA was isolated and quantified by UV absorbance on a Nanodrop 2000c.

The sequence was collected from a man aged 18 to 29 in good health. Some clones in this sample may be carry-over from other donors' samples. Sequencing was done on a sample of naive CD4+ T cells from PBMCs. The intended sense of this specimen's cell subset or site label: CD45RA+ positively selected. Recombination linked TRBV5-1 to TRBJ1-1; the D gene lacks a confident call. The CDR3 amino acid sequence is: CASSLRRQNTEAFF. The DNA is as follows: TGCGCCAGCAGCCTACGACGGCAGAACACTGAAGCTTTCTTT.